The clone carrying this T cell receptor beta chain has a handful of counts. Its antigen remains unknown. This sample stems from a study of response to subunit inactivated influenza vaccine. Study observations and caveats: The authors proposed limited new T cell recruitment per seasonal influenza vaccination.

TCRdb recomputed calls from the RT-PCR reads with MiXCR, one row per CDR3 protein. The table lists about 800,000 distinct CDR3 sequences, 21% of them singletons, with 10% in the top ten. The origin of this receptor is a man in his forties or fifties who received an inactivated influenza vaccine. The source material was PBMCs from blood, sampled less than 6 days after vaccination.

CDR3 bases: TGTGCCAGCAGGACCGCCGGGACAGGGTTCTACGAGCAGTACTTC. This gives the protein CASRTAGTGFYEQYF. The V and J genes are TRBV6-1 and TRBJ2-7, with 9 nucleotides matching TRBD1. The CDR3 is 15 residues long. Germline V gene sequence: CDR1 MNHNS, CDR2 SASEGT. Germline trimming cut 6 bases from V and 3 bases from J; bases unmatched to any gene: 9.